The 21 T cell receptor beta chains presented below share a single source sample, sequenced in a study of metastatic and nonmetastatic thyroid tumors. None of the patients had undergone any treatment ahead of thyroid surgery. TCRdb ran MiXCR on the PCR reads. The repertoire holds 20,000 to 25,000 clones, about 13% seen once, with under 20% in the top ten. Sequencing was carried out using blood. These receptors were obtained from a female donor with papillary thyroid cancer or a benign thyroid nodule (not recorded which). Some clones in this sample may be carry-over from other donors' samples.

The table lists this clone with a few counts. This may come from a read error, since a much larger clone is one base off. The chain is built from TRBV6-2 or TRBV6-3 and TRBJ2-1; 7 nucleotides agree with TRBD2. The V gene's germline CDR1 is MNHEY and CDR2 SVGEGT. The CDR3 sequence is 16 residues long. CDR3 coding DNA: TGTGCCAGCGGTTACGCGCCGGGACTACCCCTCGGTGAGCAGTTCTTC. This translates into CASGYAPGLPLGEQFF.

This sequence joins TRBV6-2 or TRBV6-3 and TRBJ2-7, with 12 bases matching TRBD2. V lost 0 bases, J lost 4 bases, and 13 bases stayed unmatched. Germline CDR1 reads MNHEY; CDR2 reads SVGEGT. The CDR3 sequence is 19 residues long. Written as DNA, the CDR3 is TGTGCCAGCAGTTACTCGAACCCCCTAGCGGGAGGGCTCTGGTACGAGCAGTACTTC. Its translation: CASSYSNPLAGGLWYEQYF.

This clone is medium-sized by share. The chain has TRBV12-3 or TRBV12-4 and TRBJ2-7, with D possibly matching TRBD1 (6 bases). V was trimmed by 6 bases and J by 3 bases, leaving 12 bases between them. The length of the CDR3 is 13 residues. The CDR3 DNA sequence: TGTGCCAGCAGACCCCCAGGGGTCTACGAGCAGTACTTC. Translated: CASRPPGVYEQYF.

This clone showed up many times. The junction shows a germline mismatch at one end, possibly a read error. The same CDR3 can be traced to other DNA sequences in this sample. In nucleotides, the CDR3 is TGTGCCAGCAGTTACTTAGGATTCCTAGACGAGCAGTATTTC. The encoded protein is CASSYLGFLDEQYF. V is TRBV6-5 and J is TRBJ2-7; D not certain. The germline CDR1 and CDR2 sequences are MNHEY and SVGAGI. This CDR3 has 14 amino acids.

V usage is TRBV6-4 and J usage is TRBJ2-1; 7 nucleotides agree with TRBD1. Unmatched junction bases numbered 7, after V lost 4 bases and J lost 7 bases. CDR3 length: 14 residues. From germline, CDR1 is MRHNA and CDR2 SNTAGT. The CDR3: CASSAQGWGNEQFF. As DNA, the CDR3 is TGTGCCAGCAGTGCACAGGGGTGGGGAAATGAGCAGTTCTTC.

In this sample, this clone turned up many times. This sequence joins TRBV3-1 and TRBJ2-2, with D uncertain. CDR1 is LGHDT, CDR2 YNNKEL, per germline (reference sequence). The CDR3 length is 16 residues. Between the trimmed V and J ends, which lost 1 base and 6 bases, there was a span of 15 bases. The DNA of the CDR3 is TGTGCCAGCAGCCAAGCTCAGGAGACCATAGCCGGGGAGCTGTTTTTT. Translating gives CASSQAQETIAGELFF.

This clone was counted many times. V and J are TRBV7-8 and TRBJ1-2; D gene unclear. V was shortened by 0 bases and J by 6 bases, with 14 bases between the two germline ends. CDR3 length equals 15 residues. The germline gives CDR1 SGHVS, CDR2 FQNEAQ. The CDR3 coding sequence is TGTGCCAGCAGCTTAGCGCGGAGGGTATCGGATGGCTACACCTTC. Its protein is CASSLARRVSDGYTF. The variable domain in full, with the rest retrieved from reference TRBV7-8 and TRBJ1-2, is GAGVSQSPRYKVAKRGQDVALRCDPISGHVSLFWYQQALGQGPEFLTYFQNEAQLDKSGLPSDRFFAERPEGSVSTLKIQRTQQEDSAVYLCASSLARRVSDGYTFGSGTRLTVV.

This clone has a count of ten or more. This chain uses TRBV11-2 with TRBJ2-7; 7 nucleotides line up with TRBD2. Germline V gene lookup returns CDR1 SGHAT and CDR2 FQNNGV. The CDR3 has 14 amino acids. J was trimmed by 3 bases and V by 5 bases; bases with no gene match: 7. Here the CDR3 reads CASSPRDYLYEQYF. In DNA, the CDR3 is TGTGCCAGCAGCCCCCGGGACTATCTCTACGAGCAGTACTTC.

At least ten counts were recorded for this clone. The chain carries TRBV27 and TRBJ2-1; maybe TRBD2 (5 bases). CDR3 size: 15 residues. The germline gives CDR1 MNHEY, CDR2 SMNVEV (reference sequence). Deletions cut 6 bases from V and 0 bases from J, with 12 bases between. DNA for the CDR3: TGTGCCAGCAGGCTCCTGGGGAGCTCCTACAATGAGCAGTTCTTC. Translated, it gives CASRLLGSSYNEQFF.

This clone turned up a few times. The chain employs TRBV6-6 and TRBJ2-7, with 8 bases aligning to TRBD2. This CDR3 is built from 16 residues. Germline CDR1 and CDR2: MNHNY and SVGAGI (reference sequence). The V gene end was trimmed by 9 bases and the J gene end by 6 bases; junction bases not matched to a gene: 19. CDR3 amino acids: CARSHPPGGGRGEQYF. CDR3 bases: TGTGCCAGGAGCCACCCCCCGGGGGGGGGGAGAGGCGAGCAGTACTTC.

This clone was counted at least ten times. The chain couples TRBV7-9 to TRBJ1-2, with no clear D. V was clipped by 1 base and J by 5 bases, with 14 bases between them. CDR1 and CDR2 from the germline V gene are SEHNR and FQNEAQ (reference sequence). The CDR3 loop spans 15 amino acids. The CDR3 nucleotides are TGTGCCAGCAGCTTAGTATCGGGGATATCTTATGGCTACACCTTC. Translated, it gives CASSLVSGISYGYTF.

In its sample, this clone was seen many times. This chain connects TRBV19 to TRBJ2-1, with D possibly TRBD1 on 6 matching bases. Per germline, CDR1 LNHDA and CDR2 SQIVND (reference sequence). V lost 7 bases and J lost 3, with 22 bases in between. The CDR3 spans 17 residues. CDR3 loop: CASKVSSGENFYNEQFF. CDR3 bases: TGTGCCAGTAAAGTTTCCTCAGGGGAGAATTTCTACAATGAGCAGTTCTTC.

The V gene is TRBV6-1, the J gene TRBJ2-4; D might be TRBD1 or TRBD2, each matching 5 bases. The CDR3 spans 14 residues. The germline gives CDR1 MNHNS, CDR2 SASEGT. The V gene lost 5 bases and the J gene lost 4 bases, with 12 bases spanning the gap. The CDR3 here is CASSLPGRKNIQYF. For the CDR3, the DNA is TGTGCCAGCAGTCTCCCGGGACGTAAAAACATTCAGTACTTC.

As regards this clone: This likely comes from a read error, as the CDR3 has no conserved phenylalanine or tryptophan at its end. CDR3 amino acids: CASSELAGPYDEQFL. CDR3 in DNA: TGTGCCAGCAGTGAACTAGCGGGACCATACGATGAGCAGTTCCTC. The chain is built from TRBV6-1 and TRBJ2-1; 9 positions match TRBD2. In germline, CDR1 is MNHNS, CDR2 SASEGT. Germline trimming cut 2 bases from V and 8 bases from J; bases unmatched to any gene: 7. The length of the CDR3 is 15 residues.

This clone was counted at least ten times. V is TRBV20-1 and J is TRBJ2-1; 9 bases line up with TRBD2. The CDR3 runs to 14 residues. The germline gives CDR1 DFQATT, CDR2 SNEGSKA (reference sequence). Unmatched junction bases numbered 10, after V lost 6 bases and J lost 7 bases. CDR3 protein: CSATRAGGVNEQFF. The CDR3 nucleotides read TGCAGTGCGACTAGGGCGGGAGGGGTGAATGAGCAGTTCTTC.

This clone was observed many times. The chain uses TRBV20-1 and TRBJ2-7; 8 bases map to TRBD1. Per the germline V gene, CDR1 is DFQATT and CDR2 is SNEGSKA (reference sequence). Losses at the gene ends were 4 bases for V and 2 bases for J; bases not matched to a gene: 4. The CDR3 runs 13 residues. CDR3 nucleotides: TGCAGTGCTAAGGACAGGGCAACCTACGAGCAGTACTTC. It encodes CSAKDRATYEQYF.

The chain uses TRBV5-1 and TRBJ2-5; no definite D call. The V gene lost 0 bases and the J gene lost 7 bases, with 13 bases spanning the gap. Germline loops: CDR1 SGHRS, CDR2 YFSETQ. This CDR3 is built from 14 residues. The CDR3 is CASSLVAAPGTQYF. CDR3 DNA: TGCGCCAGCAGCTTGGTGGCCGCCCCGGGGACCCAGTACTTC.

V usage is TRBV20-1 and J usage is TRBJ2-3; D gene ambiguous. Deletions cut 1 base from V and 3 bases from J, with 17 bases between. CDR3 size: 16 residues. The germline V gene encodes CDR1 DFQATT and CDR2 SNEGSKA (reference sequence). The chain's CDR3 is CSARVQKGSPTDTQYF. The CDR3 bases are TGCAGTGCTAGAGTTCAAAAGGGTAGCCCAACAGATACGCAGTATTTT.

This chain links TRBV30 with TRBJ2-1; possibly TRBD2 for D (6 bases). Germline V gives CDR1 GTSNPN, CDR2 SVGIG (reference sequence). The CDR3 covers 14 residues. The V end was cut by 2 bases, the J end by 6 bases, with 14 bases between. The CDR3, as DNA: TGTGCCTGGAGTCCGGGGGTTGGGCCCAATGAGCAGTTCTTC. Amino acid sequence: CAWSPGVGPNEQFF.

Concerning this clone: A read error may produce the germline difference seen at one junction end. This chain links TRBV7-2 with TRBJ2-1, with D possibly TRBD2 on 6 matching bases. This CDR3 has 16 residues. CDR1 is SGHTA and CDR2 is FQGNSA in the germline V gene. The CDR3 DNA follows: TGCGCAAGCTGGTCTAGCGTGAGTGTCTCCTACAATGAGCAGTTCTTC. Translating it yields CASWSSVSVSYNEQFF.

The sample holds many counts of this clone. The chain links TRBV28 to TRBJ1-2, with D perhaps TRBD1 (6 bases). Germline values: CDR1 MDHEN, CDR2 SYDVKM. There are 14 residues in the CDR3. The V gene lost 4 bases and the J gene lost 3 bases, with 12 bases spanning the gap. The CDR3 nucleotides read TGTGCCAGCAGTTCACAGGGAAGGGACTATGGCTACACCTTC. It encodes CASSSQGRDYGYTF.